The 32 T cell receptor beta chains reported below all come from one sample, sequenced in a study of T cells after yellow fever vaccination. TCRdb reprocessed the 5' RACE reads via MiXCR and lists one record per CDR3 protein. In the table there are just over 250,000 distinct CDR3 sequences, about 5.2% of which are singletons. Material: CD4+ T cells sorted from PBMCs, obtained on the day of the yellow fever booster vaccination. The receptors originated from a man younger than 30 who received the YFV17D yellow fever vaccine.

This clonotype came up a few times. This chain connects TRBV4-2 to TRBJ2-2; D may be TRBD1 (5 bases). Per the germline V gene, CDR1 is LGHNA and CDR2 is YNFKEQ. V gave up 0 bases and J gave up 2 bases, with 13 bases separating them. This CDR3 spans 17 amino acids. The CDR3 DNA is TGTGCCAGCAGCCAAGACGTCAACAGGCTTAACACCGGGGAGCTGTTTTTT. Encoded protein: CASSQDVNRLNTGELFF.

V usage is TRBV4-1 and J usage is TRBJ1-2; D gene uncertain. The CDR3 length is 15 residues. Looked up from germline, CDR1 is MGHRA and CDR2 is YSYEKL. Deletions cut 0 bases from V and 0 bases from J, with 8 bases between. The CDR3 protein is CASSQELLANYGYTF. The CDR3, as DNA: TGCGCCAGCAGCCAAGAGCTTCTGGCTAACTATGGCTACACCTTC.

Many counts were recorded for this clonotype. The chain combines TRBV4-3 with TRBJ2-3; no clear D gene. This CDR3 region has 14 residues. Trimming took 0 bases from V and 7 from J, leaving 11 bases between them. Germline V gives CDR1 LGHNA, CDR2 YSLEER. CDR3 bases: TGCGCCAGCAGCCAAGACGGATTCAGCTATACGCAGTATTTT. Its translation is CASSQDGFSYTQYF.

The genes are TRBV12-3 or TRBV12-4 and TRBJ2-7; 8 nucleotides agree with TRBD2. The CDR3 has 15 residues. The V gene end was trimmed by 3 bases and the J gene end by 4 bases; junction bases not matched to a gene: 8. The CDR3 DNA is TGTGCCAGCAGTTTGCCCCATAGCGGGGTTTACGAGCAGTACTTC. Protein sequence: CASSLPHSGVYEQYF.

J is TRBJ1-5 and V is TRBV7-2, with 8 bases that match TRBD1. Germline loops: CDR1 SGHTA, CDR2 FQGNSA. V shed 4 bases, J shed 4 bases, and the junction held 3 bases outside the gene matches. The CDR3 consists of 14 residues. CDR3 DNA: TGTGCCAGCAGCTCCCGGACAGGGAATCAGCCCCAGCATTTT. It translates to CASSSRTGNQPQHF.

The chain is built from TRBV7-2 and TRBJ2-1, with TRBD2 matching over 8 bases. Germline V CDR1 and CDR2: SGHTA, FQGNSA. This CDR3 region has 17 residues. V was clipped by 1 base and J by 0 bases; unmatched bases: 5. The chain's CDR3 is CASSLESGGASYNEQFF. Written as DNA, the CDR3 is TGTGCCAGCAGCTTAGAATCCGGGGGGGCCTCCTACAATGAGCAGTTCTTC.

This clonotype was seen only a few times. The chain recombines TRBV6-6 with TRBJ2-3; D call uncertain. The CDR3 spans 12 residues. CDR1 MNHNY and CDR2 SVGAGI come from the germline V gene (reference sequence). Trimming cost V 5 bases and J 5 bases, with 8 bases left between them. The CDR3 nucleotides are TGTGCCAGCAGTCCTGGGAAAGATACGCAGTATTTT. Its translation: CASSPGKDTQYF.

CDR3: CASSLNRRQREETQYF. For the CDR3, the DNA is TGCGCCAGCAGCTTGAATCGGCGACAAAGAGAAGAGACCCAGTACTTC. The J gene is TRBJ2-5, the V gene TRBV5-1, with no clear D. CDR3 size: 16 residues. Trimming took off 1 base at V and 3 bases at J, with 16 bases between the two ends. CDR1 is SGHRS, CDR2 YFSETQ, per germline. Using reference TRBV5-1 and TRBJ2-5 for the parts outside the CDR3, the full variable domain is KAGVTQTPRYLIKTRGQQVTLSCSPISGHRSVSWYQQTPGQGLQFLFEYFSETQRNKGNFPGRFSGRQFSNSRSEMNVSTLELGDSALYLCASSLNRRQREETQYFGPGTRLLVL.

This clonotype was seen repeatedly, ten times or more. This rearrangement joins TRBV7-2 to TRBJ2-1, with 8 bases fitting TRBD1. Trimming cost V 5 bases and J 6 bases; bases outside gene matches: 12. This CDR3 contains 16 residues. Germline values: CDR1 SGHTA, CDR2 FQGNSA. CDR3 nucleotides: TGTGCCAGCAGCGACCAGCCAACAGGGACAGGCAATGAGCAGTTCTTC. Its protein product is CASSDQPTGTGNEQFF.

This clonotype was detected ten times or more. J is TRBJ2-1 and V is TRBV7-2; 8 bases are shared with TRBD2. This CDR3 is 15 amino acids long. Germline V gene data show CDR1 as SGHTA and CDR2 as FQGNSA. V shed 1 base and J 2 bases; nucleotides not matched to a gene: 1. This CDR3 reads CASSLGGGTYNEQFF. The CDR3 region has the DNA TGTGCCAGCAGCTTAGGCGGGGGGACCTACAATGAGCAGTTCTTC. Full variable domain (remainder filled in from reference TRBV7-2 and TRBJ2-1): GAGVSQSPSNKVTEKGKDVELRCDPISGHTALYWYRQSLGQGLEFLIYFQGNSAPDKSGLPSDRFSAERTGGSVSTLTIQRTQQEDSAVYLCASSLGGGTYNEQFFGPGTRLTVL.

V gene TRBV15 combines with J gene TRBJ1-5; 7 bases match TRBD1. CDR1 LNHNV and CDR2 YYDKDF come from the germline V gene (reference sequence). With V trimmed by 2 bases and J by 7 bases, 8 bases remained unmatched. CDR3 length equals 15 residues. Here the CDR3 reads CATSRRGQRSQPQHF. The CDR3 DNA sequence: TGTGCCACCAGCAGAAGGGGGCAGAGAAGCCAGCCCCAGCATTTT.

CDR3 sequence reads: CASSQEGGYEQYF. DNA of the CDR3: TGTGCCAGCAGCCAAGAGGGAGGCTACGAGCAGTACTTC. The chain couples TRBV3-1 to TRBJ2-7; D is possibly TRBD2 (6 bases). This CDR3 is 13 amino acids long. Per germline, CDR1 LGHDT and CDR2 YNNKEL (reference sequence). Trimming removed 0 bases at V and 3 bases at J, with 6 bases between.

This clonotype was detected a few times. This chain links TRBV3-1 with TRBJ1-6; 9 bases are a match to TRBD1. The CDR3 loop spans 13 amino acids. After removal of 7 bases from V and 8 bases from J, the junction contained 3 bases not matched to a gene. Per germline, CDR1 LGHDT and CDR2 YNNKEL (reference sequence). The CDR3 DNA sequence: TGTGCCAGCACCGGGACAGGGTATTCACCCCTCCACTTT. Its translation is CASTGTGYSPLHF.

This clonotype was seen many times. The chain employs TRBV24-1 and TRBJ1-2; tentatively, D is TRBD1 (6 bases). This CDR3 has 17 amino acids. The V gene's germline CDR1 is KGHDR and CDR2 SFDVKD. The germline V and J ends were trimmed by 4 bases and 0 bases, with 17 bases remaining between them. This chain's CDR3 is CATSDRDTLGANYGYTF. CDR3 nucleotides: TGTGCCACCAGTGACCGGGACACCTTGGGAGCTAACTATGGCTACACCTTC.

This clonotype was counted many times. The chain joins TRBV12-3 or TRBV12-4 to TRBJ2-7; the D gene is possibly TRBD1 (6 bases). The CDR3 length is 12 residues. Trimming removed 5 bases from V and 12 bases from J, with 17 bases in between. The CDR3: CASSPVLGAGYF. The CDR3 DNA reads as TGTGCCAGCAGTCCCGTGTTGGGGGCCGGGTACTTC.

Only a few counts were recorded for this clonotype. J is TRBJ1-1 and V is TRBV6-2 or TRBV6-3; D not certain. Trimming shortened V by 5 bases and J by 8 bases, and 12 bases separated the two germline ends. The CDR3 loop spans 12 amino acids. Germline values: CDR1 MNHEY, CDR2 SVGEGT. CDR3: CASSPTRREAFF. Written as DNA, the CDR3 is TGTGCCAGCAGTCCGACCCGGCGGGAAGCTTTCTTT.

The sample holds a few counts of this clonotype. CDR3 protein: CASSFGHNTEAFF. CDR3 nucleotide sequence: TGTGCCAGCAGCTTCGGACACAACACTGAAGCTTTCTTT. The V gene is TRBV11-2, the J gene TRBJ1-1, with D possibly TRBD1 on 5 matching bases. V lost 3 bases and J lost 2, with 7 bases in between. The V gene's germline CDR1 is SGHAT and CDR2 FQNNGV. This CDR3 comprises 13 residues.

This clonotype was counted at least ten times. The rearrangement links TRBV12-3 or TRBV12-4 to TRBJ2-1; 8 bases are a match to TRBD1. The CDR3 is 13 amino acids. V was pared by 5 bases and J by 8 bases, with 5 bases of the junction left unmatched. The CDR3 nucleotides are TGTGCCAGCAGTCCCCCGACAGGGGATGAGCAGTTCTTC. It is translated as CASSPPTGDEQFF.

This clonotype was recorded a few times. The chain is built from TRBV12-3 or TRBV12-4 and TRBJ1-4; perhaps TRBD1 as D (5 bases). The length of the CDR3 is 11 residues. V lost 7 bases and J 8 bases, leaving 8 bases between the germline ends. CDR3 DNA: TGTGCCAGCACAGGGAACGAAAAACTGTTTTTT. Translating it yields CASTGNEKLFF.

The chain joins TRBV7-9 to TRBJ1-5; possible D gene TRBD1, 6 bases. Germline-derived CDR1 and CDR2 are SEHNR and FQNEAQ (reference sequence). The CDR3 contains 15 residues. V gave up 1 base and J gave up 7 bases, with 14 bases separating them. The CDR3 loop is CASSLEGGTGQPQHF. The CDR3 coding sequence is TGTGCCAGCAGCTTAGAAGGGGGAACAGGGCAGCCCCAGCATTTT.

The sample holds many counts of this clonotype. CDR3 amino acids: CASSRNFGSSGNTIYF. The CDR3 DNA reads as TGTGCCAGCAGCCGAAACTTCGGCAGCTCTGGAAACACCATATATTTT. V and J are TRBV6-6 and TRBJ1-3; D not resolved. The CDR3 length is 16 residues. Trimming removed 6 bases at V and 0 bases at J, with 15 bases between. Germline V gives CDR1 MNHNY, CDR2 SVGAGI (reference sequence).

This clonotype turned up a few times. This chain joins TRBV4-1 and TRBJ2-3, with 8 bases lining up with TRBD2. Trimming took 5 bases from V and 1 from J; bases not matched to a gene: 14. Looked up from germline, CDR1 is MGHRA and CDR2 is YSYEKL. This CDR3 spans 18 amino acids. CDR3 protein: CASSEWPSGGRGTDTQYF. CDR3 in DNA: TGCGCCAGCAGCGAATGGCCGAGCGGGGGAAGAGGCACAGATACGCAGTATTTT.

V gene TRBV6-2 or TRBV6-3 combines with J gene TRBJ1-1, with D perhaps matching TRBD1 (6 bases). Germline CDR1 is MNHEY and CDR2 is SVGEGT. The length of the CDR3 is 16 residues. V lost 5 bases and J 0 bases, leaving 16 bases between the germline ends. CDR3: CASSPIRGPMNTEAFF. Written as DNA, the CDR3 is TGTGCCAGCAGTCCCATCAGGGGTCCCATGAACACTGAAGCTTTCTTT.

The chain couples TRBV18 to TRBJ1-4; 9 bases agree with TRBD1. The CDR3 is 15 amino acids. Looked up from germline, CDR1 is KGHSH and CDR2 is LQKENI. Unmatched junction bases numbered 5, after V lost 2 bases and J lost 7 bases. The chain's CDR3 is CASSPNPDRGEKLFF. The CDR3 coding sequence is TGTGCCAGCTCACCAAATCCGGACAGGGGTGAAAAACTGTTTTTT.

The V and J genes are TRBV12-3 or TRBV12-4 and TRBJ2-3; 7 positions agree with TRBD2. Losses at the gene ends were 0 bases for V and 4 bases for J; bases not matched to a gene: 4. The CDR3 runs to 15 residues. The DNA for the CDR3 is TGTGCCAGCAGTTTAGCGGGGGGGACGGCAGATACGCAGTATTTT. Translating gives CASSLAGGTADTQYF.

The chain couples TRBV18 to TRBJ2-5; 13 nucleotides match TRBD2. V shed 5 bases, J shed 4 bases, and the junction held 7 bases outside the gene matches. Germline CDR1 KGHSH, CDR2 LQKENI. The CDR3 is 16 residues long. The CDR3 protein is CASSSGLAGLSETQYF. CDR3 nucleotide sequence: TGTGCCAGCTCATCGGGACTAGCGGGGCTGTCAGAGACCCAGTACTTC. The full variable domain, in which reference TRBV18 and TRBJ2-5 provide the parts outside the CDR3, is NAGVMQNPRHLVRRRGQEARLRCSPMKGHSHVYWYRQLPEEGLKFMVYLQKENIIDESGMPKERFSAEFPKEGPSILRIQQVVRGDSAAYFCASSSGLAGLSETQYFGPGTRLLVL.

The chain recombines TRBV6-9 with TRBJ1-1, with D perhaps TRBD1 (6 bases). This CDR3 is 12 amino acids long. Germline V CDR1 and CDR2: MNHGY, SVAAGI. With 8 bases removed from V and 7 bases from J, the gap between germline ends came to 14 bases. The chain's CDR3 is CASLNGGGEAFF. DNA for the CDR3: TGTGCCAGCCTCAACGGGGGCGGTGAAGCTTTCTTT.

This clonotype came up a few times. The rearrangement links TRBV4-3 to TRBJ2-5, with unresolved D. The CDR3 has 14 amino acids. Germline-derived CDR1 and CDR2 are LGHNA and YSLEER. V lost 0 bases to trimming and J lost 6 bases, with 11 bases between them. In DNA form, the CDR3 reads TGCGCCAGCAGCCAAGAGGCTAGAATGAAGACCCAGTACTTC. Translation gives CASSQEARMKTQYF.

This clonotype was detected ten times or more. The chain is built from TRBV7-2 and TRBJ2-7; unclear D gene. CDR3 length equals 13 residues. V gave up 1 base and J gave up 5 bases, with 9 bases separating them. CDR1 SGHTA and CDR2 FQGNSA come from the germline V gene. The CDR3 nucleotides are TGTGCCAGCAGCTTAGGGTTAGTGAACGAGCAGTACTTC. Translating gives CASSLGLVNEQYF.

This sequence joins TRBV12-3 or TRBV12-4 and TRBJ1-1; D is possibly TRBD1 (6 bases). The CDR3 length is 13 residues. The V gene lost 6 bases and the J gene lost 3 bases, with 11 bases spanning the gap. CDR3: CASSPPGDTEAFF. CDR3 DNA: TGTGCCAGCAGCCCCCCAGGGGACACTGAAGCTTTCTTT.

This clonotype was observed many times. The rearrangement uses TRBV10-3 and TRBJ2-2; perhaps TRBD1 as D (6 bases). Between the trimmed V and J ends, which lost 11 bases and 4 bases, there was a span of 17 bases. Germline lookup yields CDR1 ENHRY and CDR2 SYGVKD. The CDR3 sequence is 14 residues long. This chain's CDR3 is CAAQWGQSTGELFF. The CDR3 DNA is TGTGCCGCCCAATGGGGGCAGAGCACCGGGGAGCTGTTTTTT.

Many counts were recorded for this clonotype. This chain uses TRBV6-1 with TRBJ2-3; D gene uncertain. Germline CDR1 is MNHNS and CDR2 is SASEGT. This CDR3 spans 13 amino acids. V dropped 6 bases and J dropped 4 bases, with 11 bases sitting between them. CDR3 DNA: TGTGCCAGCAGAAAGTTGGACGCAGATACGCAGTATTTT. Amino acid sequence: CASRKLDADTQYF.